Listed below are T cell receptor beta chains from one sample, sequenced in a study of cytomegalovirus exposure and HLA in healthy donors. TCRdb's copy holds only in-frame clones and misses some; the assay was immunoSEQ multiplex PCR. The sample has 250,000 to 300,000 clones, about 90% seen once. The material sequenced was PBMCs. Receptors originate from a girl between 2 and 10 years old in good health and CMV-seronegative. CDR3s include the opening cysteine and the closing phenylalanine or tryptophan. The order of the fields is V gene, J gene, CDR3 protein.

V: TRBV10-3
J: .
CDR3: CAIASLTDSYEQYF

V: TRBV7-2
J: TRBJ2-7
CDR3: CASSPRTSGGPYEQYF

V: TRBV5-1
J: TRBJ1-6
CDR3: CASSSTGQYNSPLHF

V: TRBV9
J: TRBJ2-3
CDR3: CASSLELAGHTDTQYF

V: TRBV5-1
J: TRBJ1-2
CDR3: CASSLDRAVGYTF

V: TRBV25-1
J: TRBJ2-7
CDR3: CASSGQGANEQYF

V: TRBV7-9
J: TRBJ1-4
CDR3: CARQQGAEEKLFF

V: TRBV7-9
J: TRBJ1-3
CDR3: CASSLAGQASGNTIYF

V: TRBV7-2
J: TRBJ2-5
CDR3: CASSLDRVKETQYF

V: TRBV19
J: TRBJ1-5
CDR3: CASSIGEGSNQPQHF

V: TRBV5-1
J: TRBJ1-4
CDR3: CASSPDRTNEKLFF

V: TRBV19
J: TRBJ2-7
CDR3: CASSPSAGGPYEQYF

V: TRBV19
J: TRBJ2-7
CDR3: CASSIARVGSYEQYF

V: TRBV10-3
J: TRBJ1-1
CDR3: CAMGAGGMNTEAFF

V: TRBV6-9
J: TRBJ2-1
CDR3: CASSYGGTYNEQFF

V: TRBV29-1
J: TRBJ2-5
CDR3: CSVGLGSLQETQYF

V: TRBV6-5
J: TRBJ2-1
CDR3: CASSRLAANYNEQFF

V: TRBV5-1
J: TRBJ2-7
CDR3: CASSLSSHPGGAYEQYF

V: TRBV18
J: TRBJ2-7
CDR3: CASSRPGEVYEQYF

V: TRBV6-6
J: TRBJ2-1
CDR3: CATRAGGGDEQFF

V: TRBV28
J: TRBJ1-2
CDR3: CASSPPGTGGGYTF

V: TRBV14
J: TRBJ1-6
CDR3: CASSQGGHSPLHF

V: TRBV30
J: TRBJ1-1
CDR3: CAWRGQFSEAFF

V: TRBV4-1
J: TRBJ2-3
CDR3: CASSQDMGTGPGTDTQYF

V: TRBV5-4
J: TRBJ1-3
CDR3: CASSFGQGGSGNTIYF

V: TRBV7-9
J: TRBJ1-2
CDR3: CASSSQRLGVGYTF